The 29 T cell receptor beta chains in this list originate from one sample, sequenced in a study of blood T cell repertoires in COVID-19. TCRdb keeps only in-frame clones here, not all; method: immunoSEQ multiplex PCR. The table lists 350,000 to 500,000 clones, 88% of them singletons. Specimen: PBMCs or T cells enriched from blood (not recorded which). These receptors were taken from a young woman who had been exposed to COVID-19.

The chain couples TRBV24-1 to TRBJ1-2, with 8 bases aligning to TRBD1. The germline gives CDR1 KGHDR, CDR2 SFDVKD. CDR3 length: 16 residues. Trimming at V came to 4 bases and at J to 5 bases, leaving 11 bases not matched to a gene. CDR3 loop: CATSESDRVRPYGYTF. CDR3 bases: TGTGCCACCAGTGAATCGGACAGGGTCCGACCTTATGGCTACACCTTC.

This sequence joins TRBV7-2 and TRBJ2-2; TRBD1 matches at 7 bases. The V segment lost 2 bases and the J segment 7 bases; nucleotides outside the gene matches: 7. The CDR3 is 15 amino acids. The germline gives CDR1 SGHTA, CDR2 FQGNSA. The CDR3 sequence is CASSLRAGGDGELFF. The CDR3 DNA reads as TGTGCCAGCAGCTTAAGGGCAGGGGGTGACGGGGAGCTGTTTTTT.

This chain uses TRBV6-5 with TRBJ1-5; 8 bases align to TRBD1. Unmatched junction bases numbered 5, after V lost 6 bases and J lost 7 bases. The CDR3 runs 13 residues. Germline lookup yields CDR1 MNHEY and CDR2 SVGAGI. Written as DNA, the CDR3 is TGTGCCAGCAGGGGACAGGTACAGCAGCCCCAGCATTTT. Its translation: CASRGQVQQPQHF.

V gene TRBV13 combines with J gene TRBJ2-7, with 9 bases matching TRBD2. The CDR3 extends over 12 amino acids. V lost 6 bases to trimming and J lost 4 bases; unmatched junction nucleotides: 1. Germline V gives CDR1 PRHDT, CDR2 FYEKMQ (reference sequence). The CDR3 region is CASSLAGYEQYF. Here the CDR3 DNA reads TGTGCCAGCAGTCTAGCGGGGTACGAGCAGTACTTC.

The genes are TRBV2 and TRBJ2-1; weak D call: TRBD2 (6 bases). Germline V lookup: CDR1 SNHLY, CDR2 FYNNEI. V was clipped by 6 bases and J by 2 bases, with 14 bases between them. The CDR3 spans 15 residues. CDR3: CASRVGLFAYNEQFF. As DNA, the CDR3 is TGTGCCAGCAGGGTGGGACTCTTCGCCTACAATGAGCAGTTCTTC.

The chain links TRBV5-6 to TRBJ2-7; 10 nucleotides match TRBD1. Looked up from germline, CDR1 is SGHDT and CDR2 is YYEEEE. Unmatched junction bases numbered 1, after V lost 3 bases and J lost 4 bases. The CDR3 extends over 13 amino acids. The CDR3 DNA reads TGTGCCAGCAGCTGGGACAGGGGTTACGAGCAGTACTTC. The encoded protein is CASSWDRGYEQYF. Drawing the rest from reference TRBV5-6 and TRBJ2-7, the complete variable domain is DAGVTQSPTHLIKTRGQQVTLRCSPKSGHDTVSWYQQALGQGPQFIFQYYEEEERQRGNFPDRFSGHQFPNYSSELNVNALLLGDSALYLCASSWDRGYEQYFGPGTRLTVT.

This clone was seen once. V is TRBV19 and J is TRBJ2-7, with 12 nucleotides matching TRBD1. Germline trimming cut 7 bases from V and 7 bases from J; bases unmatched to any gene: 11. Looked up from germline, CDR1 is LNHDA and CDR2 is SQIVND (reference sequence). The CDR3 covers 15 residues. CDR3 residues: CASTPTGQGAREQYF. In DNA form, the CDR3 reads TGTGCCAGTACCCCAACGGGACAGGGGGCGCGAGAGCAGTACTTC.

This chain links TRBV4-1 with TRBJ2-3; 10 nucleotides match TRBD2. This CDR3 contains 17 residues. Trimming at V came to 5 bases and at J to 1 base, leaving 9 bases not matched to a gene. Germline values: CDR1 MGHRA, CDR2 YSYEKL. CDR3 loop: CASSGRFGTSGTDTQYF. CDR3 in DNA: TGCGCCAGCAGCGGGCGCTTTGGGACTAGCGGCACAGATACGCAGTATTTT.

This chain links TRBV6-4 with TRBJ1-2; D not certain. Germline V CDR1 and CDR2: MRHNA, SNTAGT. The V end was cut by 2 bases, the J end by 7 bases, with 14 bases between. This CDR3 spans 14 amino acids. The CDR3 region has the DNA TGTGCCAGCAGTGACCCCAGGTTCCGACGTGGCTACACCTTC. Its protein product is CASSDPRFRRGYTF.

This clone was seen many times. This sequence joins TRBV2 and TRBJ1-2; D perhaps matches TRBD1 (5 bases). CDR1 and CDR2 from the germline V gene are SNHLY and FYNNEI. Trimming pared 4 bases from V and 4 bases from J, leaving 13 bases between. The length of the CDR3 is 14 residues. CDR3 amino acids: CASSARTSLYGYTF. CDR3 DNA: TGTGCCAGCAGTGCCCGGACATCCCTCTATGGCTACACCTTC.

This clone was detected only a few times. The gene calls are TRBV6-5 and TRBJ2-7, with TRBD1 identical over 7 bases. Germline V gene data show CDR1 as MNHEY and CDR2 as SVGAGI. The V segment lost 10 bases and the J segment 3 bases; nucleotides outside the gene matches: 15. The CDR3 totals 15 residues. The CDR3 sequence is CATNRPGQNHYEQYF. The CDR3 DNA is TGTGCCACCAACCGACCGGGACAGAACCACTACGAGCAGTACTTC.

CDR3 sequence reads: CASSQVGGETQYF. DNA of the CDR3: TGTGCCAGCAGCCAAGTGGGGGGAGAGACCCAGTACTTC. V usage is TRBV14 and J usage is TRBJ2-5; a weak D match, TRBD2 (6 bases). CDR3 length: 13 residues. Germline V gene data show CDR1 as SGHDN and CDR2 as FVKESK. V lost 1 base to trimming and J lost 4 bases, with 7 bases between them.

The gene calls are TRBV7-2 and TRBJ1-2; the D gene is possibly TRBD1 (5 bases). Germline V CDR1 and CDR2: SGHTA, FQGNSA. The CDR3 has 14 residues. Trimming pared 2 bases from V and 5 bases from J, leaving 12 bases between. DNA for the CDR3: TGTGCCAGCAGCTTAAGCAGGGTCTTTTATGGCTACACCTTC. It is translated as CASSLSRVFYGYTF.

This chain joins TRBV27 and TRBJ2-2; D is unresolved. This CDR3 comprises 16 residues. Germline assignment: CDR1 MNHEY and CDR2 SMNVEV (reference sequence). Trimming took 5 bases from V and 0 from J, leaving 13 bases between them. CDR3 sequence (DNA): TGTGCCAGCAGTCCCCCCGGCGGAACGAACACCGGGGAGCTGTTTTTT. It encodes CASSPPGGTNTGELFF.

The J gene is TRBJ2-7, the V gene TRBV11-2; 10 bases are a match to TRBD2. Germline V gives CDR1 SGHAT, CDR2 FQNNGV. Germline trimming cut 1 base from V and 2 bases from J; bases unmatched to any gene: 2. The CDR3 contains 15 residues. The CDR3 sequence: CASSLVGTSAYEQYF. CDR3 coding DNA: TGTGCCAGCAGCTTAGTCGGGACTAGCGCCTACGAGCAGTACTTC.

The chain is built from TRBV4-1 and TRBJ2-5, with TRBD2 identical over 7 bases. The trim removed 0 bases at V and 4 bases at J, leaving 8 bases unmatched. This CDR3 spans 16 amino acids. CDR1 is MGHRA and CDR2 is YSYEKL in the germline V gene. CDR3: CASSQENGGSGETQYF. In nucleotides, the CDR3 is TGCGCCAGCAGCCAAGAGAATGGCGGGAGTGGAGAGACCCAGTACTTC.

The gene calls are TRBV7-2 and TRBJ2-2; a weak D match, TRBD2 (5 bases). V lost 1 base and J 0 bases, leaving 6 bases between the germline ends. This CDR3 has 15 residues. Germline CDR1 reads SGHTA; CDR2 reads FQGNSA. The CDR3 sequence is CASSLGLTNTGELFF. The CDR3 DNA follows: TGTGCCAGCAGCTTAGGACTAACGAACACCGGGGAGCTGTTTTTT.

The rearrangement links TRBV19 to TRBJ1-1, with D possibly matching TRBD1 (6 bases). This CDR3 spans 13 amino acids. Trimming removed 0 bases at V and 5 bases at J, with 7 bases between. Germline loops: CDR1 LNHDA, CDR2 SQIVND (reference sequence). In DNA, the CDR3 is TGTGCCAGTAGTATAGAAGGGGGTACTGAAGCTTTCTTT. This gives the protein CASSIEGGTEAFF.

The chain has TRBV19 and TRBJ2-7, with a tentative D call TRBD1 (5 bases). CDR3 size: 15 residues. Germline loops: CDR1 LNHDA, CDR2 SQIVND (reference sequence). With 3 bases removed from V and 0 bases from J, the gap between germline ends came to 12 bases. The CDR3 here is CASSIADSRSYEQYF. The CDR3 nucleotides read TGTGCCAGTAGTATCGCCGACAGCCGCTCCTACGAGCAGTACTTC. The full variable domain, completed using reference TRBV19 and TRBJ2-7, is DGGITQSPKYLFRKEGQNVTLSCEQNLNHDAMYWYRQDPGQGLRLIYYSQIVNDFQKGDIAEGYSVSREKKESFPLTVTSAQKNPTAFYLCASSIADSRSYEQYFGPGTRLTVT.

The chain is built from TRBV29-1 and TRBJ2-5; 7 nucleotides match TRBD2. This CDR3 is 16 amino acids long. Germline values: CDR1 SQVTM, CDR2 ANQGSEA. J gave up 4 bases and V 2 bases, and 13 bases lay outside the gene matches. CDR3 sequence: CSVEKGRAGPPETQYF. DNA of the CDR3: TGCAGCGTTGAAAAGGGTCGAGCGGGGCCGCCAGAGACCCAGTACTTC.

V usage is TRBV19 and J usage is TRBJ2-5; 9 nucleotides match TRBD1. With 1 base clipped from V and 1 base from J, the junction kept 4 bases outside the gene matches. This CDR3 comprises 16 residues. Looked up from germline, CDR1 is LNHDA and CDR2 is SQIVND (reference sequence). The CDR3, as DNA: TGTGCCAGTAGTATAGGGGGGACAGGGAGCCAAGAGACCCAGTACTTC. The encoded protein is CASSIGGTGSQETQYF.

The chain uses TRBV6-1 and TRBJ2-2; 13 nucleotides agree with TRBD2. With V trimmed by 4 bases and J by 6 bases, 8 bases remained unmatched. Germline CDR1 is MNHNS and CDR2 is SASEGT. CDR3 length: 17 residues. CDR3 residues: CASSGLAGGPRAGELFF. The CDR3 DNA reads as TGTGCCAGCAGTGGACTAGCGGGGGGCCCGAGGGCCGGGGAGCTGTTTTTT.

Here the CDR3 DNA reads TGTGCCAGCAGTAAGGCAGGGGTACAGTATTTT. Translation: CASSKAGVQYF. V is TRBV6-5 and J is TRBJ2-3; weak D call: TRBD1 (6 bases). Germline V CDR1 and CDR2: MNHEY, SVGAGI. The CDR3 runs 11 residues. V was clipped by 5 bases and J by 12 bases, with 12 bases between them.

The rearrangement joins TRBV5-4 to TRBJ1-2; the match to TRBD1 covers 10 bases. Germline V gene data show CDR1 as SGHNT and CDR2 as YYREEE (reference sequence). Trimming removed 1 base from V and 0 bases from J; junction bases left unmatched: 6. The CDR3 sequence is 17 residues long. This CDR3 reads CASSLRGQGMTNYGYTF. In DNA form, the CDR3 reads TGTGCCAGCAGCTTGCGGGGACAGGGGATGACTAACTATGGCTACACCTTC.

The chain recombines TRBV6-5 with TRBJ1-5; the match to TRBD1 covers 8 bases. V shed 8 bases and J 0 bases; nucleotides not matched to a gene: 6. The length of the CDR3 is 15 residues. The germline CDR1 and CDR2 sequences are MNHEY and SVGAGI. The CDR3 nucleotides read TGTGCCAGCGGGGGGACAGGATATAGCAATCAGCCCCAGCATTTT. This translates into CASGGTGYSNQPQHF.

This chain links TRBV28 with TRBJ2-1; TRBD2 matches 9 bases. Germline assignment: CDR1 MDHEN and CDR2 SYDVKM. After removal of 4 bases from V and 1 base from J, the junction contained 5 bases not matched to a gene. CDR3 length: 16 residues. CDR3 protein: CASSSSAGGSYNEQFF. In DNA form, the CDR3 reads TGTGCCAGCAGTTCCTCAGCGGGAGGTTCCTACAATGAGCAGTTCTTC.

This rearrangement joins TRBV5-4 to TRBJ2-7; D perhaps matches TRBD2 (6 bases). The CDR3 runs to 14 residues. The germline V gene has CDR1 SGHNT and CDR2 YYREEE (reference sequence). V was pared by 3 bases and J by 5 bases, with 15 bases between. This CDR3 reads CASSSGESWNEQYF. Here the CDR3 DNA reads TGTGCCAGCAGCTCGGGGGAGAGTTGGAACGAGCAGTACTTC.

This clone occurred once. The gene calls are TRBV29-1 and TRBJ1-2, with D unclear. V lost 4 bases and J 2 bases, leaving 14 bases between the germline ends. The CDR3 extends over 14 amino acids. Germline V gene sequence: CDR1 SQVTM, CDR2 ANQGSEA. The CDR3 bases are TGCAGCGTTGTTCGGGAGGGCCAAAACTATGGCTACACCTTC. This encodes CSVVREGQNYGYTF.

The chain is built from TRBV24-1 and TRBJ1-5; D is possibly TRBD1 (6 bases). This CDR3 is 14 amino acids long. V lost 6 bases and J lost 4, with 12 bases in between. Germline V lookup: CDR1 KGHDR, CDR2 SFDVKD. This CDR3 reads CATSLRGTNQPQHF. The CDR3 nucleotides are TGTGCCACCAGTTTAAGGGGGACAAATCAGCCCCAGCATTTT.